Below are 9 T cell receptor beta chains sequenced from a single sample in a study of blood T cell repertoires in COVID-19. Sequencing was performed with immunoSEQ multiplex PCR; in TCRdb, only in-frame clones are kept and a portion is missing. The data hold roughly 25,000 clones, with roughly 77% observed a single time. The material sequenced was peripheral blood. The receptor source for this set is a woman in her sixties or seventies with COVID-19, enrolled during active disease.

J is TRBJ1-1 and V is TRBV11-3, with a weak D call TRBD1 (5 bases). This CDR3 comprises 15 residues. The germline V and J ends were trimmed by 3 bases and 1 base, with 12 bases remaining between them. Germline V gives CDR1 SGHNT, CDR2 YENEEA. CDR3 nucleotide sequence: TGTGCCAGCAGCTTTACGCTAACAGGGAACACTGAAGCTTTCTTT. Translating it yields CASSFTLTGNTEAFF.

This clone was seen a handful of times. The V gene is TRBV6-5, the J gene TRBJ1-1, with D possibly matching TRBD1 (5 bases). V lost 6 bases and J lost 6, with 11 bases in between. The CDR3 sequence is 12 residues long. Germline loops: CDR1 MNHEY, CDR2 SVGAGI. As DNA, the CDR3 is TGTGCCAGCAGCGACAGAGGTCCTGAAGCTTTCTTT. Translated, it gives CASSDRGPEAFF.

This CDR3 is CASGLGDFINQPQHF. The CDR3 DNA sequence: TGTGCTAGTGGTTTGGGGGACTTCATCAATCAGCCCCAGCATTTT. J is TRBJ1-5 and V is TRBV12-5; perhaps TRBD1 as D (5 bases). There are 15 residues in the CDR3. Germline CDR1 and CDR2: LGHNT and FRNRAP. The ends were cut back, 1 base at V and 3 bases at J, with 10 bases in the middle.

The chain carries TRBV7-8 and TRBJ2-2; tentative D call: TRBD1 (6 bases). Trimming pared 1 base from V and 6 bases from J, leaving 15 bases between. This CDR3 is 16 amino acids long. CDR1 SGHVS and CDR2 FQNEAQ come from the germline V gene. This chain's CDR3 is CASSLVGQGFAGELFF. CDR3 bases: TGTGCCAGCAGCTTAGTAGGGCAGGGGTTCGCCGGGGAGCTGTTTTTT.

V gene TRBV7-9 combines with J gene TRBJ1-1; D unclear. Per the germline V gene, CDR1 is SEHNR and CDR2 is FQNEAQ (reference sequence). Trimming took 1 base from V and 3 from J, leaving 9 bases between them. The CDR3 contains 14 residues. The CDR3 loop reads CASSLGLSDTEAFF. In DNA, the CDR3 is TGTGCCAGCAGCTTAGGGTTATCGGACACTGAAGCTTTCTTT.

The chain couples TRBV25-1 to TRBJ1-2; TRBD1 matches at 10 bases. The V gene's germline CDR1 is MGHDK and CDR2 SYGVNS. The CDR3 has 15 residues. Losses at the gene ends were 2 bases for V and 6 bases for J; bases not matched to a gene: 6. CDR3 nucleotides: TGTGCCAGCAGTGAACCCGGGACAGGGGACCATGGCTACACCTTC. Translated, it gives CASSEPGTGDHGYTF.

The chain joins TRBV4-3 to TRBJ2-7; 8 nucleotides match TRBD1. The germline V gene has CDR1 LGHNA and CDR2 YSLEER. This CDR3 is built from 15 residues. J lost 4 bases, V lost 2 bases, and 7 bases had no gene match. The CDR3 region is CASSQTTGGTYEQYF. The CDR3 region has the DNA TGCGCCAGCAGCCAAACAACAGGGGGTACGTACGAGCAGTACTTC.

This rearrangement joins TRBV11-3 to TRBJ1-1; the match to TRBD1 covers 8 bases. The ends lost 0 bases at V and 0 bases at J; junction bases unmatched: 6. Germline V gene data show CDR1 as SGHNT and CDR2 as YENEEA. This CDR3 contains 17 residues. CDR3 in DNA: TGTGCCAGCAGCTTAGATGCAGGGGGCCGTATGAACACTGAAGCTTTCTTT. This sequence encodes CASSLDAGGRMNTEAFF.

The V gene is TRBV27, the J gene TRBJ2-7; 8 nucleotides line up with TRBD1. V was pared by 3 bases and J by 5 bases, with 6 bases of the junction left unmatched. The germline CDR1 and CDR2 sequences are MNHEY and SMNVEV (reference sequence). The CDR3 consists of 14 residues. CDR3 sequence reads: CASSFGQGSDEQYF. CDR3 coding DNA: TGTGCCAGCAGTTTCGGACAGGGCTCTGACGAGCAGTACTTC.